The rows below give T cell receptor beta chains drawn from one sample of a study of shared clonotypes between healthy human individuals. Assay used: immunoSEQ multiplex PCR; TCRdb lists only in-frame clones, some missing. The top ten clones hold roughly 0.4% of a sample with approximately 1.4 million clones, 95% to 99% of them seen once. The sequenced sample was naive CD4+ T cells sorted from blood. The origin of the receptors is a man aged 30 to 39 in good health. Both conserved end residues are trimmed from each CDR3.

V,J,CDR3
TRBV20-1,TRBJ2-7,SAREYYEQY
TRBV18,TRBJ2-5,ASSPLQETQY
TRBV15,TRBJ2-7,ATSRGHGGPLLFGYEQY
TRBV7-9,TRBJ1-5,ASSSWTGYSNQPQH
TRBV5-4,TRBJ2-2,ASNPFQNTGELF
TRBV19,TRBJ1-5,ASSIEAGLGQPQH
TRBV7-9,TRBJ2-4,ASSSGSGRSPNIQY
TRBV4-2,TRBJ2-7,ASSQVAASYEQY
TRBV7-2,TRBJ2-5,ASSPRLAGEETQY
TRBV5-5,TRBJ1-1,ASSLFLGQGNTEAF
TRBV5-4,TRBJ2-2,ASSPSGLAENTGELF
TRBV7-2,TRBJ2-1,ASSFSAYEQF
TRBV7-8,TRBJ2-1,ASSPGSAGSYNEQF
TRBV28,TRBJ2-6,ASYNGGTGWANVLT
TRBV30,TRBJ2-1,AWSVGYNEQF